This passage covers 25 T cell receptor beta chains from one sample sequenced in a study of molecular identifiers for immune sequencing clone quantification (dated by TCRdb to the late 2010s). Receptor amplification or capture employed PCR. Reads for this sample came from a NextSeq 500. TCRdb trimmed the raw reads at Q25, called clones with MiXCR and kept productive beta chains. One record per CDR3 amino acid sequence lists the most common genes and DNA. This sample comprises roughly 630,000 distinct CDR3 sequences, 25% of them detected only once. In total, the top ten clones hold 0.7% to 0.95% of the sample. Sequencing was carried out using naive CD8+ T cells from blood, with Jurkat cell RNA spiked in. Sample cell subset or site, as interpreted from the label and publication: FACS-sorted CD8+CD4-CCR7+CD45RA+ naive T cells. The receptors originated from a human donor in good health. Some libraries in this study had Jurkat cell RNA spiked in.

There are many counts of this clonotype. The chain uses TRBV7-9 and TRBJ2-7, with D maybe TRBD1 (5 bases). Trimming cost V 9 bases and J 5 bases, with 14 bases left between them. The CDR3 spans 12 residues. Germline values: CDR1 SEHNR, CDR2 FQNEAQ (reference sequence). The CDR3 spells CASGHRFNEQYF. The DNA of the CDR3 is TGTGCCAGTGGGCACAGGTTTAACGAGCAGTACTTC.

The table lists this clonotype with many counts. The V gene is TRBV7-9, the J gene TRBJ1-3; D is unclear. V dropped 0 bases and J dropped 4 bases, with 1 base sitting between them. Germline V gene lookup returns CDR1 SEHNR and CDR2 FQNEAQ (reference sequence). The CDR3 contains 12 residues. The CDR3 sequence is CASSLAGNTIYF. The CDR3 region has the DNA TGTGCCAGCAGCTTAGCCGGAAACACCATATATTTT.

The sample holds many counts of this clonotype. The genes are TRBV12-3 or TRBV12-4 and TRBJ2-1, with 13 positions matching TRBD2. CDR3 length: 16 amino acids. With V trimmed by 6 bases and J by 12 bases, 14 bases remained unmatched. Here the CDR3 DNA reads TGTGCCAGCAGCCTGACGGGGGGACTAGCGGGATCTGGGCAGTTCTTC. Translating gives CASSLTGGLAGSGQFF.

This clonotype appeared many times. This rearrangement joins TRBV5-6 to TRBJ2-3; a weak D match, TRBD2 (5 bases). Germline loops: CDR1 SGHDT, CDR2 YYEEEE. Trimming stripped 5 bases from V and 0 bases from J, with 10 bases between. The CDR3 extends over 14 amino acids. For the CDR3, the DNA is TGTGCCAGCAGATCGGGGTCGAGCACAGATACGCAGTATTTT. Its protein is CASRSGSSTDTQYF.

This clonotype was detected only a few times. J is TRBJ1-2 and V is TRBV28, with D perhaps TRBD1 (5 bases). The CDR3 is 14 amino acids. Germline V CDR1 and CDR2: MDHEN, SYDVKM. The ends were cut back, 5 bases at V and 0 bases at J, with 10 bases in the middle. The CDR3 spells CASSAGRANYGYTF. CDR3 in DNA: TGTGCCAGCAGTGCGGGACGAGCTAACTATGGCTACACCTTC.

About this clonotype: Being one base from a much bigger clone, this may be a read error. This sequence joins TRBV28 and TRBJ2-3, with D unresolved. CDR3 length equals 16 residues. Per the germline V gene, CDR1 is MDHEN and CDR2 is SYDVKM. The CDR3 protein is CASSSTSLSTTDAQYF. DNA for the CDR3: TGTGCCAGCAGTTCCACCTCGCTTAGTACCACAGATGCGCAGTATTTT.

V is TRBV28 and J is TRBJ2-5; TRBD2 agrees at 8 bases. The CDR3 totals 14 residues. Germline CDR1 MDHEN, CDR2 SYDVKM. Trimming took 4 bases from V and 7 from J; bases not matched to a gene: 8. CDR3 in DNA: TGTGCCAGCAGTTCCGGGAGGGCCGAGGCGACCCAGTACTTC. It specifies CASSSGRAEATQYF.

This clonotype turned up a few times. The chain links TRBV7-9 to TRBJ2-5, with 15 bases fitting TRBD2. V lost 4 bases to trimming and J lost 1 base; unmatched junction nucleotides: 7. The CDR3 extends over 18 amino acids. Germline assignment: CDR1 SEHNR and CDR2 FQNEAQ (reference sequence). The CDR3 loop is CASSSHGTSGRPQETQYF. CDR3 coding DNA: TGTGCCAGCAGCTCCCATGGGACTAGCGGGAGGCCCCAAGAGACCCAGTACTTC.

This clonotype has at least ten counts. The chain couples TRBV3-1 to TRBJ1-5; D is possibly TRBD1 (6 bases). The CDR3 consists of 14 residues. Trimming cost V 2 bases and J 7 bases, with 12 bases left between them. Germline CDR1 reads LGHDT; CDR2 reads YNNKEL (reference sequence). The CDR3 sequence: CASSQIMDSQPQHF. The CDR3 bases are TGTGCCAGCAGCCAAATAATGGACAGCCAGCCCCAGCATTTT.

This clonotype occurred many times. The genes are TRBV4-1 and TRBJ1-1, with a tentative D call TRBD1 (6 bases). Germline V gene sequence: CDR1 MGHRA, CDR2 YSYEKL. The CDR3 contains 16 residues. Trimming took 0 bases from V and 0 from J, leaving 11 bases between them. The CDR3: CASSQDGQSMNTEAFF. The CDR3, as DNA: TGCGCCAGCAGCCAAGATGGACAGTCTATGAACACTGAAGCTTTCTTT.

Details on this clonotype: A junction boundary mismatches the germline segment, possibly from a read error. CDR3 amino acids: CARSQDRSNTGELFF. In DNA, the CDR3 is TGCGCCCGCAGCCAAGATAGATCGAACACCGGGGAGCTGTTTTTT. The chain combines TRBV4-3 with TRBJ2-2; D is undetermined. CDR3 length: 15 amino acids. Germline CDR1 and CDR2: LGHNA and YSLEER.

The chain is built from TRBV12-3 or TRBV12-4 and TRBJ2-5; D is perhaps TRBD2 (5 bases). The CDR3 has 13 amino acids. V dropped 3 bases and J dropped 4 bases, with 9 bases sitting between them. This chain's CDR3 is CASSFMAGETQYF. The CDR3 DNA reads TGTGCCAGCAGTTTTATGGCGGGAGAGACCCAGTACTTC.

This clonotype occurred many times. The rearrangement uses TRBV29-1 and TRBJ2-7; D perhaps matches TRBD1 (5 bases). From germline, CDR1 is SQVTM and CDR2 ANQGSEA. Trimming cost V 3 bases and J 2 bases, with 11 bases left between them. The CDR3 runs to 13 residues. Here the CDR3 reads CSVEGPGAYEQYF. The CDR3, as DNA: TGCAGCGTTGAGGGGCCCGGAGCCTACGAGCAGTACTTC.

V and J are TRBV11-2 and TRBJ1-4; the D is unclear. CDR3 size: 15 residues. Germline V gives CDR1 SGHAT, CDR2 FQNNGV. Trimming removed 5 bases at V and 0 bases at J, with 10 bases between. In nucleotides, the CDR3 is TGTGCCAGCAGCATCCCTGGGGCAACTAATGAAAAACTGTTTTTT. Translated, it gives CASSIPGATNEKLFF.

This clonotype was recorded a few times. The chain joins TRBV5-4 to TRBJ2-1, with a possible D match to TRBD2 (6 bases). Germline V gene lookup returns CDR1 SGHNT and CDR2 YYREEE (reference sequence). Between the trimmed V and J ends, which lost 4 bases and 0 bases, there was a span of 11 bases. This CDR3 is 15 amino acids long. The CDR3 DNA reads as TGTGCCAGCAGCCGGACGACTAGCTCCTACAATGAGCAGTTCTTC. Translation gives CASSRTTSSYNEQFF.

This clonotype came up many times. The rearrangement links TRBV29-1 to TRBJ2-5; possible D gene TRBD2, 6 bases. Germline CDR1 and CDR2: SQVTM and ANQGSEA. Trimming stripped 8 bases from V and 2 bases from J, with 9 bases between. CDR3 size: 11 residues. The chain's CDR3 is CSRDLQETQYF. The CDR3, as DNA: TGCAGCCGGGACTTACAAGAGACCCAGTACTTC.

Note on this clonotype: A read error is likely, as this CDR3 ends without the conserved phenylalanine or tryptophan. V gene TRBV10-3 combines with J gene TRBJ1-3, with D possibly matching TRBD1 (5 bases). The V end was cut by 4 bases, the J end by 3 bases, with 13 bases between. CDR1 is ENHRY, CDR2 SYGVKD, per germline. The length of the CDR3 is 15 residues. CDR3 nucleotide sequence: TGTGCCATCAGTGTTGATGGGACCGGTGGAAACACCATATATTCT. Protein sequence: CAISVDGTGGNTIYS.

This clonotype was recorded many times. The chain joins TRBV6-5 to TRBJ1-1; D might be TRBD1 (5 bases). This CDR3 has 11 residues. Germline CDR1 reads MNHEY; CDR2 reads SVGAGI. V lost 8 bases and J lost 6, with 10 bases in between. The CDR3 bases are TGTGCCAGCCAGCTGGGGGCTGAAGCTTTCTTT. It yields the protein CASQLGAEAFF.

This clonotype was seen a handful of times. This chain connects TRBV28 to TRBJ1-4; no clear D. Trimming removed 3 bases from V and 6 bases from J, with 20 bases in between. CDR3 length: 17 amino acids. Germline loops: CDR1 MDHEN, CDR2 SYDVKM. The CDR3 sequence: CASSLMGAGPNDEKLFF. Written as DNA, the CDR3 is TGTGCCAGCAGTTTGATGGGAGCTGGTCCAAACGATGAAAAACTGTTTTTT. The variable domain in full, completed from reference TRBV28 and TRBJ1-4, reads DVKVTQSSRYLVKRTGEKVFLECVQDMDHENMFWYRQDPGLGLRLIYFSYDVKMKEKGDIPEGYSVSREKKERFSLILESASTNQTSMYLCASSLMGAGPNDEKLFFGSGTQLSVL.

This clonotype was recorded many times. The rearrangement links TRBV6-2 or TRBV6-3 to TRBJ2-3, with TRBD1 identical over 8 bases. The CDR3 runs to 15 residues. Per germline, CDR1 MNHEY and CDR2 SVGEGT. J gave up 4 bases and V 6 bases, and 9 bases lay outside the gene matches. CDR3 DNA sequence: TGTGCCAGCAGAAACCCGGGACAGGTTGCAGATACGCAGTATTTT. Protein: CASRNPGQVADTQYF.

CDR3 DNA sequence: TGCGCCAGCAGCTTGGGTACCGGGTCCCCTCAGCCCCAGCATTTT. It translates to CASSLGTGSPQPQHF. The V gene is TRBV5-1, the J gene TRBJ1-5, with unresolved D. Germline V gene lookup returns CDR1 SGHRS and CDR2 YFSETQ. The ends were cut back, 0 bases at V and 6 bases at J, with 13 bases in the middle. CDR3 length: 15 residues.

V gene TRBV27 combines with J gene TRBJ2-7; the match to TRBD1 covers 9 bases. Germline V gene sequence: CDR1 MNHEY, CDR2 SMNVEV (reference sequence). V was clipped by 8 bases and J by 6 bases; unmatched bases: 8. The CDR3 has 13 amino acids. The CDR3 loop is CASGPGTGFEQYF. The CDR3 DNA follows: TGTGCCAGCGGTCCCGGGACAGGGTTCGAGCAGTACTTC.

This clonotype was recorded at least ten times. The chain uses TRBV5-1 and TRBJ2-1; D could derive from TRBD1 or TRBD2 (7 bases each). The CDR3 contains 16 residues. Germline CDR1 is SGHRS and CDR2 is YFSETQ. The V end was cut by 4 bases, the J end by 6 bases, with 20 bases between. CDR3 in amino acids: CASSPGQRTSINEQFF. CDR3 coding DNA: TGCGCCAGCAGCCCGGGACAGAGGACTAGTATCAATGAGCAGTTCTTC. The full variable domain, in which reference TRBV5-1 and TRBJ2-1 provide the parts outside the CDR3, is KAGVTQTPRYLIKTRGQQVTLSCSPISGHRSVSWYQQTPGQGLQFLFEYFSETQRNKGNFPGRFSGRQFSNSRSEMNVSTLELGDSALYLCASSPGQRTSINEQFFGPGTRLTVL.

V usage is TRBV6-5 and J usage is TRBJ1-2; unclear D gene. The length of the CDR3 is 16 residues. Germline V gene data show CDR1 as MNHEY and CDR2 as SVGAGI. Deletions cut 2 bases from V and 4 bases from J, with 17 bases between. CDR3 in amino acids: CASSYRPSGLSYGYTF. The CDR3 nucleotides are TGTGCCAGCAGTTACCGTCCCTCCGGGCTCAGCTATGGCTACACCTTC.

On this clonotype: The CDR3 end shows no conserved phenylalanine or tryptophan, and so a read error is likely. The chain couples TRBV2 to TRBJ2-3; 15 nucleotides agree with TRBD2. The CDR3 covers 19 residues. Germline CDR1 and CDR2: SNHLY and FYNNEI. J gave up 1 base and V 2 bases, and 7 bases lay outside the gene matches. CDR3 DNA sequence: TGTGCCAGCAGTGAATTGGGACTAGCGGGAGGTTCGGGCACAGATACGCAGTATCTT. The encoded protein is CASSELGLAGGSGTDTQYL.